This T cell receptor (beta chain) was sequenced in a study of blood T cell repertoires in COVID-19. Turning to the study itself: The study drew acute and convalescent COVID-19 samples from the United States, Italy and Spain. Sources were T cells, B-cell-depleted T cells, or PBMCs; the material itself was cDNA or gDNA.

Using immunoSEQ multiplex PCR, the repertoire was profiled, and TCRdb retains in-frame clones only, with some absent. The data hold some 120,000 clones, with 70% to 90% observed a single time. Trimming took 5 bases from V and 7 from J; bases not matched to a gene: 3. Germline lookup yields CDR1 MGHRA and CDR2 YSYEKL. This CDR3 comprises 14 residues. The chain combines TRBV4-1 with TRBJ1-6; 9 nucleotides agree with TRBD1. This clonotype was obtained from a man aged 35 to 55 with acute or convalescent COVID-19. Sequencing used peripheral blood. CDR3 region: CASSGDRGNSPLHF. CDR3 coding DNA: TGCGCCAGCAGCGGCGACAGGGGGAATTCACCCCTCCACTTT.